These T cell receptor beta chains were read from a single sample in a study of blood T cells in healthy people across ages. TCRdb reprocessed the 5' RACE reads via MiXCR and lists one record per CDR3 protein. The sample holds around 790,000 distinct CDR3 sequences, roughly 44% seen once. What was sequenced was blood. These receptors all stem from a man between 60 and 75 years old in good health. Both conserved end residues are trimmed from each CDR3. Fields, in order: V gene, CDR3 protein.

>TRBV10-3
AISEQAYEQY
>TRBV20-1
SATRAQNNEQF
>TRBV14
ASSRSEGRTRDTSTDTQY
>TRBV29-1
SVEAQGQANTEAF
>TRBV4-3
ASSQDGGPEQF
>TRBV7-3
ASSLSGQGKSPLH
>TRBV18
ASSPPKGAGAEAF
>TRBV7-2
ASSGPLSQETQF
>TRBV20-1
SVISGSNSYNEQF
>TRBV7-2
ASTPGPKNEQS
>TRBV14
ASSPRTGTLNYGCT